Included here is one T cell receptor beta chain sequence, with context. There is no known antigen for this receptor. Base qualities are not provided; no much larger clone lies one nucleotide away. The trial excluded patients who had a history of autoimmune disease or who were on systemic immunosuppression. Peripheral blood for TCR sequencing was drawn from every dose cohort at baseline, at cycle 4 day 1 and at cycle 7 day 1. The samples were taken from a phase I, first-in-human, multicenter, open-label dose-escalation trial of ivuxolimab. Adults with locally advanced or metastatic head and neck squamous cell, hepatocellular, melanoma or renal cell carcinoma were enrolled in the trial. Before TCR sequencing, CD4+ T cells and CD8+ T cells from peripheral blood were sorted into separate populations. To sequence the TCRbeta CDR3 region, genomic DNA was isolated from the sorted cells. The immunoSEQ Assay was used to sequence the TCRbeta CDR3 regions. TCRdb took this table from immuneACCESS and kept in-frame rearrangements with V and J called. Such tables lack part of the clones; where checked against another copy, unresolved V genes explain under half of the gap, and the rest is unexplained. Present in this sample are 30,000 to 35,000 clones, approximately 79% of which were seen just once. The ten largest clones add up to 9.5% to 12% of the sample.

The data derive from a study of OX40 agonist ivuxolimab in advanced cancers. For context, the study as a whole: Ivuxolimab was a fully human IgG2 agonistic monoclonal antibody targeting the costimulatory receptor OX40 (CD134). Intravenous ivuxolimab was administered to patients every 2 weeks at six dose levels: 0.01, 0.1, 0.3, 1.5, 3 and 10 mg/kg. Partial responses occurred in three dose-escalation patients: two with cutaneous melanoma and one with hepatocellular carcinoma. Prior anti-PD-1, anti-PD-L1 or anti-CTLA-4 therapy was permitted, and checkpoint inhibitors had been received by around 40% of dose-escalation patients. Peripheral TCRbeta sequencing was intended to test whether TCR sequence diversity was altered and clonal T-cell expansion was caused by ivuxolimab. The dose-escalation cohort was about 86% male with a mean age of around 64 years, ranging from 23 to 79. The paper reports the monotherapy dose-escalation portion (N of about 52 patients) of the phase I ivuxolimab trial. Of the roughly 50 dose-escalation patients, hepatocellular carcinoma was present in approximately 20, melanoma in some 15, renal cell carcinoma in 9 and head and neck cancer in 9.

Taken from cysteine to phenylalanine, the CDR3 has 17 residues. Only the CDR3 DNA stays, 51 bases, in frame from base 1. Trimming removed 2 bases from V and 5 bases from J, leaving 21 bases between the germline ends. The germline V gene (reference sequence) gives CDR1 as PRHDT and CDR2 as FYEKMQ. On the study overall, not on this receptor specifically: In partial responders in the 0.1-3.0 mg/kg groups, normalized peripheral clonal expansion was found to be among the lowest, especially among CD8+ T cells. After ivuxolimab, CD8+ T cells had more expanded clones than CD4+ T cells on average. The antigen specificity of the clonally expanded peripheral T cells was not determined. At doses from 0.1 to 3.0 mg/kg, clonal expansion was seen in both CD4+ and CD8+ blood T cells between baseline and week 6. Low levels of normalized T-cell clonal expansion were also seen in some patients who did not respond.

The clonotype was recovered from an adult with an advanced solid tumor such as melanoma, head and neck, liver or kidney cancer. The chain was built from TRBV13 and TRBJ1-1; the best D guess is TRBD1, with 6 bases matching. The material sequenced was CD4+ or CD8+ T cells sorted from blood, taken in a trial of the OX40 agonist ivuxolimab. The CDR3 amino acid sequence is: CASSLSMAGVTLTEAFF. In nucleotides, the sequence is TGTGCCAGCAGCTTAAGCATGGCAGGGGTCACGCTGACTGAAGCTTTCTTT.